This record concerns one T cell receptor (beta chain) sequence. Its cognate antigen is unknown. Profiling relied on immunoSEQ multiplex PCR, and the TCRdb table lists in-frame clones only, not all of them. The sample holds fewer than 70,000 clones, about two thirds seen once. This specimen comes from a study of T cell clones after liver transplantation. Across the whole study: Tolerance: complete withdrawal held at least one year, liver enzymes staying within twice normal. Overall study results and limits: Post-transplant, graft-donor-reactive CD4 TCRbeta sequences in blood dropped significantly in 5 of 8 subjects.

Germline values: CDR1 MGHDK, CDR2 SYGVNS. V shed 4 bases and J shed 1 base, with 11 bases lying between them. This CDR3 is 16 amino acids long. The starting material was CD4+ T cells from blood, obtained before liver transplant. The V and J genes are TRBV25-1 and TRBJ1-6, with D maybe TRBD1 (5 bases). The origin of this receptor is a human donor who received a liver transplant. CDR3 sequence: CASSAGSNSYNSPLHF. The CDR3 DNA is TGTGCCAGCAGTGCAGGGTCCAATTCCTATAATTCACCCCTCCACTTT.